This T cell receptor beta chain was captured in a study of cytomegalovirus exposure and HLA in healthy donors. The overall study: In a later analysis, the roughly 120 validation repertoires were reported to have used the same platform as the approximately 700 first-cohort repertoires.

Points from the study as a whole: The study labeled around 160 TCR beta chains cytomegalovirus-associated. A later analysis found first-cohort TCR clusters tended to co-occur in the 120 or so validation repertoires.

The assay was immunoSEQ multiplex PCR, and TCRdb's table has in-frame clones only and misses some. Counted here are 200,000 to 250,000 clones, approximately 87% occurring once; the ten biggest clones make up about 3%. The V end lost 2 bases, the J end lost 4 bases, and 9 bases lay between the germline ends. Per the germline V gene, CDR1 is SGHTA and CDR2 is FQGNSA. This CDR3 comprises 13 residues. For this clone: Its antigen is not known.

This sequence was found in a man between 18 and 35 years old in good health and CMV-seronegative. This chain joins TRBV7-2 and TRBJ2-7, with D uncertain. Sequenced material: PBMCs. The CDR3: CASSLFPRYEQYF. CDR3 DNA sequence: TGTGCCAGCAGCTTATTTCCCCGTTACGAGCAGTACTTC.